This is a list of T cell receptor beta chains from one sample in a study of monozygotic twins with inflammatory bowel disease. TCRdb processed the 5' RACE reads again and assigns one entry to each CDR3 protein, with no DNA. The repertoire table contains a few hundred thousand distinct CDR3 sequences. The sequencing input was blood. Every receptor here comes from a human donor with ulcerative colitis or Crohn's disease, or a healthy co-twin of an affected twin (not recorded which). The CDR3 runs from the conserved cysteine through the conserved F or W. Fields, in order: J gene, V gene, CDR3 protein.

TRBJ2-2,TRBV5-1,CASSREALLTGELFF
TRBJ1-5,TRBV30,CAWSRGRLNQPQHF
TRBJ2-3,TRBV5-6,CASSRRRLYTQYF
TRBJ2-2,TRBV12-3/TRBV12-4,CASSPGQGSTGELFF
TRBJ2-1,TRBV19,CASSGLAGWNEQFF
TRBJ2-3,TRBV7-2,CASTEAGGFTDTQYF
TRBJ2-1,TRBV27,CASSSRGSSYNEQFF
TRBJ2-1,TRBV2,CASTSGDSYNEQFF
TRBJ1-1,TRBV12-3/TRBV12-4,CASSFGTGAPEAFF
TRBJ1-5,TRBV10-3,CAISGQTDQPQHF
TRBJ1-3,TRBV5-5,CASSLDSFSGNTIYF
TRBJ2-7,TRBV7-2,CASSLASGGYSYEQYF
TRBJ2-7,TRBV20-1,CSAGLAGVSYEQYF
TRBJ1-1,TRBV30,CAWSVMRWDTEAFF
TRBJ1-6,TRBV4-3,CASSQDPRAQNSPLHF
TRBJ1-1,TRBV4-1,CASSQDPLVGAEAFF
TRBJ1-6,TRBV7-2,CASSLGQGVSPLHF
TRBJ2-1,TRBV5-1,CASSTTVSSYNEQFF
TRBJ2-7,TRBV12-3/TRBV12-4,CASRLRGASYEQYF
TRBJ2-7,TRBV4-3,CASSQNSGRGPHEQYF
TRBJ1-1,TRBV11-1,CASSSPPLNTEAFF
TRBJ2-5,TRBV11-2,CASSLGGRAGQETQYF
TRBJ1-2,TRBV4-2,CASSQGGVFNYGYTF
TRBJ2-3,TRBV10-3,CAISGGGSSDTQYF
TRBJ1-2,TRBV3-1,CASSQTRRGSYGYTF
TRBJ2-5,TRBV20-1,CSARPLSGMETQYF
TRBJ2-7,TRBV7-2,CASSLGMLPTEQYF
TRBJ2-7,TRBV7-9,CASSLMSGKLYEQYF
TRBJ2-1,TRBV3-1,CASSQVSGEQFF
TRBJ2-7,TRBV18,CASSDLFLGEQYF
TRBJ1-4,TRBV20-1,CSAHKIAGEKLFF
TRBJ1-5,TRBV20-1,CSAPEGTSNQPQHF
TRBJ2-1,TRBV5-6,CASSLSQGLMYDNEQFF
TRBJ2-2,TRBV3-1,CASSQGGSRELFF
TRBJ2-3,TRBV28,CASRAAGGPVDTQYF
TRBJ1-3,TRBV4-2,CASSQFRGTRGNTIYF
TRBJ2-5,TRBV5-1,CASSLGVGNSQETQYF
TRBJ2-5,TRBV21-1,CASSECSRRGTLETQYF
TRBJ2-1,TRBV20-1,CSASGQSSYNEQFF
TRBJ2-7,TRBV2,CASRLRQSSYEQYF
TRBJ1-4,TRBV6-1,CASSALGGSQEKLFF
TRBJ2-3,TRBV9,CASSVVGWGSPDTQYF
TRBJ2-1,TRBV3-1,CASSRTSGGASYNEQFF
TRBJ2-6,TRBV25-1,CASSTQPGQGVSGANVLTF
TRBJ2-1,TRBV19,CASSTTSGRINEQFF
TRBJ2-7,TRBV19,CASSDRVRGEQYF
TRBJ2-3,TRBV24-1,CATSDSDRDRFF
TRBJ1-1,TRBV2,CASSEDRAMNTEAFF